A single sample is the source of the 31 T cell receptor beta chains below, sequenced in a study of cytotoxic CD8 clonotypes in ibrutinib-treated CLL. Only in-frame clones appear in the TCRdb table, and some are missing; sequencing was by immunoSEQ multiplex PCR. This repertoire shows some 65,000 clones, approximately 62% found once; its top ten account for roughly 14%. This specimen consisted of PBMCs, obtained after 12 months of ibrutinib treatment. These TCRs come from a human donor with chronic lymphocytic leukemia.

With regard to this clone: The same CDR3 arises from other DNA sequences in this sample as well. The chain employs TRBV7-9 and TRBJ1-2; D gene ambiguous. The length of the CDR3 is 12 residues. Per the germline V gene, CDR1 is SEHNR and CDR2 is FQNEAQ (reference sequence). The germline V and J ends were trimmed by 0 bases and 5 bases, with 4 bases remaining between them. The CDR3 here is CASSLAGYGYTF. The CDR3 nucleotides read TGTGCCAGCAGCTTAGCTGGGTATGGCTACACCTTC.

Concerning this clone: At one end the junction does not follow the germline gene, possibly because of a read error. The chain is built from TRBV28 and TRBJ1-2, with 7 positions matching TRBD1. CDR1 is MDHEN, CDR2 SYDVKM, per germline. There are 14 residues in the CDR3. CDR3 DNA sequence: TGTGCCAGCAGTCCTCTAGGGACAGACTACGGCTACACCTTC. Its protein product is CASSPLGTDYGYTF.

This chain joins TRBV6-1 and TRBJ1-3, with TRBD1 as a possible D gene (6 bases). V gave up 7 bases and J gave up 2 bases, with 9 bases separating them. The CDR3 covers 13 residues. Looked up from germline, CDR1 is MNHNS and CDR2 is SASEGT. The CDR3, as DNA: TGTGCCAGCAATAACAGGGCTGGAAACACCATATATTTT. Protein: CASNNRAGNTIYF.

CDR3 loop: CASRGTANSPLHF. Written as DNA, the CDR3 is TGTGCCAGTAGGGGGACGGCGAATTCACCCCTCCACTTT. The gene calls are TRBV19 and TRBJ1-6; D may be TRBD1 (5 bases). Germline V gives CDR1 LNHDA, CDR2 SQIVND (reference sequence). Trimming removed 6 bases from V and 7 bases from J, with 10 bases in between. CDR3 length equals 13 residues.

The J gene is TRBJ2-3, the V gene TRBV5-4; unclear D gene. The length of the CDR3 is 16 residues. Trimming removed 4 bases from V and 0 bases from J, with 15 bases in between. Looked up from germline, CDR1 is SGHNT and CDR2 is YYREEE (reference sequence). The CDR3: CASSGVGGASTDTQYF. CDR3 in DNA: TGTGCCAGCAGCGGGGTCGGCGGAGCTAGCACAGATACGCAGTATTTT.

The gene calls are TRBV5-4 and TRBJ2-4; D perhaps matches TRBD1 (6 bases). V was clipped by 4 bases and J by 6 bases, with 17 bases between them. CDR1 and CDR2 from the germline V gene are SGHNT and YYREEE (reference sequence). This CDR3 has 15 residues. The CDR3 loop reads CASSLAPTGINIQYF. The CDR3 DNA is TGTGCCAGCAGCCTGGCCCCTACAGGGATAAACATTCAGTACTTC.

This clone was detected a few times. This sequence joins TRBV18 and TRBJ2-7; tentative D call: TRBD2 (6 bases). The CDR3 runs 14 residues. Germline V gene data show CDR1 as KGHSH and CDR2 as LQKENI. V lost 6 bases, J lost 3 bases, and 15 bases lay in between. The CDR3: CASSHGRVVYEQYF. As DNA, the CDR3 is TGTGCCAGCTCCCACGGGAGAGTCGTCTACGAGCAGTACTTC.

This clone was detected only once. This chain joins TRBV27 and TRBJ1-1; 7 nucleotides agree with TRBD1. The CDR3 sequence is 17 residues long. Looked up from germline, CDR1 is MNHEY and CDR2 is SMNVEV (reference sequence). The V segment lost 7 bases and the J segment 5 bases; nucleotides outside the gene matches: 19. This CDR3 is CASNRFGQGEELTEAFF. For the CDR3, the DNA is TGTGCCAGCAATCGGTTTGGGCAGGGGGAAGAGTTGACTGAAGCTTTCTTT.

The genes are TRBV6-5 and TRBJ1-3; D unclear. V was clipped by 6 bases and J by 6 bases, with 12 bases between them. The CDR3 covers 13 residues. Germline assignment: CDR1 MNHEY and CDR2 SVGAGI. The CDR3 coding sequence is TGTGCCAGCAGCCCCACGCTGCAAAACACCATATATTTT. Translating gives CASSPTLQNTIYF.

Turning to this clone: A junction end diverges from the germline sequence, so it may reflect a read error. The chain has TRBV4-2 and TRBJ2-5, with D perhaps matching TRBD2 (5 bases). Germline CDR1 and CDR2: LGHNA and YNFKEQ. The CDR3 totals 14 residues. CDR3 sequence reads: CASSPRRFSWRCDF. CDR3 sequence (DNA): TGTGCCAGCAGCCCCCGGCGCTTTAGTTGGAGGTGCGACTTC.

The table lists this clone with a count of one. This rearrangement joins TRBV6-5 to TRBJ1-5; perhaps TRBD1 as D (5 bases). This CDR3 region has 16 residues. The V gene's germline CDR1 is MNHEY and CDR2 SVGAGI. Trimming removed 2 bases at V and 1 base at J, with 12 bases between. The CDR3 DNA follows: TGTGCCAGCAGTTACGGGGCCCCTTGGAGCAATCAGCCCCAGCATTTT. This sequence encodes CASSYGAPWSNQPQHF.

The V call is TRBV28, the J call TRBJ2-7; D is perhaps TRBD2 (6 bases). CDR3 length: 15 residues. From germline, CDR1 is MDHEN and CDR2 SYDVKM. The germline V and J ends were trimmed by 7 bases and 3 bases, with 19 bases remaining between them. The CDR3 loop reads CASNGGTEIIYEQYF. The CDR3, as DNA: TGTGCCAGCAATGGAGGGACGGAGATTATCTACGAGCAGTACTTC.

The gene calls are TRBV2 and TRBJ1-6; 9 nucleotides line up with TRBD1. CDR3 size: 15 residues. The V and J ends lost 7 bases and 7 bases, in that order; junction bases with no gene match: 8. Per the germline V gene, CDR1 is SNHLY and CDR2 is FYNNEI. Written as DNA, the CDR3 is TGTGCCAGCAAGCAACTCGGGACAGGGAATTCACCCCTCCACTTT. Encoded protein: CASKQLGTGNSPLHF.

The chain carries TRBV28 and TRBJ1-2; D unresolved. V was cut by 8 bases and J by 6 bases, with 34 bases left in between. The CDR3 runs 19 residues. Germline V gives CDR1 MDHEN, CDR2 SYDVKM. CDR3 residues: CASYPSSTGFGSREDGYTF. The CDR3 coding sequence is TGTGCCAGCTACCCGAGCTCTACCGGGTTTGGGTCCCGGGAGGATGGCTACACCTTC.

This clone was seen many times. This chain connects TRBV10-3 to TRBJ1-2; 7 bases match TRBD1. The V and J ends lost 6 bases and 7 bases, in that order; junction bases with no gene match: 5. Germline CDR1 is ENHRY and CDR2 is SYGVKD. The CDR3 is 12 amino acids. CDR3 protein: CAIRDRLGGYTF. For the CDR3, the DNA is TGTGCCATCAGGGACAGGCTGGGTGGCTACACCTTC.

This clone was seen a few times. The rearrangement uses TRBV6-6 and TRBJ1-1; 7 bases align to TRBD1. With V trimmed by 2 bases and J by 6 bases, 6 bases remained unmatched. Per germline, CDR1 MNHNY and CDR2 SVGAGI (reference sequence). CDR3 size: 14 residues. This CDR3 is CASSYDRGGSEAFF. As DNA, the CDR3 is TGTGCCAGCAGTTACGACAGAGGGGGCTCTGAAGCTTTCTTT.

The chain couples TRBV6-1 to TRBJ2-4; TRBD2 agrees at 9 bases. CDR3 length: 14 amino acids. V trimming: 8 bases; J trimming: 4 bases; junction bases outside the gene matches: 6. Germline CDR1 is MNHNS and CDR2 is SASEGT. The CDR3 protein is CASFAGGLKNIQYF. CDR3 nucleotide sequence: TGTGCCAGCTTTGCGGGGGGGCTTAAAAACATTCAGTACTTC.

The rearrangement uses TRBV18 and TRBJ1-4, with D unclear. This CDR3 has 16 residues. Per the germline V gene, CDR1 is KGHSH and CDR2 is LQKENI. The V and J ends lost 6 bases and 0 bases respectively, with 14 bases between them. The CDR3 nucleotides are TGTGCCAGCTCGGCCAGAGGGCTTGCAACTAATGAAAAACTGTTTTTT. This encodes CASSARGLATNEKLFF.

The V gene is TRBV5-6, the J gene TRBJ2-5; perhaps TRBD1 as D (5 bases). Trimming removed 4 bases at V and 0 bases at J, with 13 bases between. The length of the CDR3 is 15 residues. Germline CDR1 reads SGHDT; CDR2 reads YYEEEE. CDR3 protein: CASSKLSGNQETQYF. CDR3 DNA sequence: TGTGCCAGCAGCAAACTCTCAGGGAACCAAGAGACCCAGTACTTC.

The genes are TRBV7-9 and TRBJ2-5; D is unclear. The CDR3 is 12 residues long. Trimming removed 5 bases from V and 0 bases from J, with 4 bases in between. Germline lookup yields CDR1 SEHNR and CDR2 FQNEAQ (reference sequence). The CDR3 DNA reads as TGTGCCAGCAGCAAGTACCAAGAGACCCAGTACTTC. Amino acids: CASSKYQETQYF.

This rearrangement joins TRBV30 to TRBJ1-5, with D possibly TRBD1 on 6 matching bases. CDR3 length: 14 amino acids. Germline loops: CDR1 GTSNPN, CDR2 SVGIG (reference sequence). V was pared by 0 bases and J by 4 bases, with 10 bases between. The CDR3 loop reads CAWSVLQGNQPQHF. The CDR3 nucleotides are TGTGCCTGGAGTGTACTCCAGGGGAATCAGCCCCAGCATTTT.

The CDR3 DNA reads as TGTGCCTGGAGTGTGCGGGGTGGCACAGATACGCAGTATTTT. As protein: CAWSVRGGTDTQYF. The V call is TRBV30, the J call TRBJ2-3; D is perhaps TRBD2 (6 bases). V was shortened by 0 bases and J by 1 base, with 8 bases between the two germline ends. The CDR3 runs 14 residues. Per the germline V gene, CDR1 is GTSNPN and CDR2 is SVGIG (reference sequence).

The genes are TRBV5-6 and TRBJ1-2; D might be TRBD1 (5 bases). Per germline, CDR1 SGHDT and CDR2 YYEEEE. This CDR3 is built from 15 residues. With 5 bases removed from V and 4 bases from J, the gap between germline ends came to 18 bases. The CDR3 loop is CASRSWGRALYGYTF. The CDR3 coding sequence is TGTGCCAGCAGGAGTTGGGGCAGGGCTCTCTATGGCTACACCTTC.

This CDR3 is CASSPAQGFDTQYF. The CDR3 DNA is TGTGCCAGCTCACCCGCCCAGGGTTTTGATACGCAGTATTTT. This sequence joins TRBV18 and TRBJ2-3, with D possibly TRBD1 on 5 matching bases. This CDR3 is built from 14 residues. Between the trimmed V and J ends, which lost 3 bases and 6 bases, there was a span of 13 bases. The germline CDR1 and CDR2 sequences are KGHSH and LQKENI.

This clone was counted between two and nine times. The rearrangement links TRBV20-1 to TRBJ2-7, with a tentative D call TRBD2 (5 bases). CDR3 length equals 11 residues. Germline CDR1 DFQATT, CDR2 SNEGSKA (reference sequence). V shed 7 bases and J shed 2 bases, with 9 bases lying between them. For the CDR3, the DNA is TGCAGTGTGGGAGTAGCCTACGAGCAGTACTTC. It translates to CSVGVAYEQYF.

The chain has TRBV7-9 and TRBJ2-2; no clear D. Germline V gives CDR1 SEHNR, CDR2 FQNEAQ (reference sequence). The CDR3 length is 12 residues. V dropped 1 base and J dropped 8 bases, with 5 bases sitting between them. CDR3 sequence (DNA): TGTGCCAGCAGCTTAGAACAGGGGGAGCTGTTTTTT. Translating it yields CASSLEQGELFF.

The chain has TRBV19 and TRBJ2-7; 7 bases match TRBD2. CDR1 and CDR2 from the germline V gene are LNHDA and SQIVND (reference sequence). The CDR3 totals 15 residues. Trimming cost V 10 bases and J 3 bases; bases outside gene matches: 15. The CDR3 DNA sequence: TGTGCCACGCTGGGAGTGCGACTAGCAGGCTACGAGCAGTACGTC. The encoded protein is CATLGVRLAGYEQYV.

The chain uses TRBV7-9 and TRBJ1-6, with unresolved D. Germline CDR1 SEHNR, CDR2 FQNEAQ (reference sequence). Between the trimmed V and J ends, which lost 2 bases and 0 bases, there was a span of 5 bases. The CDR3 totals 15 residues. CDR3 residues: CASSLSGSYNSPLHF. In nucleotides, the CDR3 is TGTGCCAGCAGCTTATCAGGCTCCTATAATTCACCCCTCCACTTT.

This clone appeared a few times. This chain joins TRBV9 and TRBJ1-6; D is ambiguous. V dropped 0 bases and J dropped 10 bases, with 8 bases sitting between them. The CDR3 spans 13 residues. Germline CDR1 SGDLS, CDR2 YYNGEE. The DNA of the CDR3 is TGTGCCAGCAGCGTAGGTCCGGGGTCACCCCTCCACTTT. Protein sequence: CASSVGPGSPLHF.

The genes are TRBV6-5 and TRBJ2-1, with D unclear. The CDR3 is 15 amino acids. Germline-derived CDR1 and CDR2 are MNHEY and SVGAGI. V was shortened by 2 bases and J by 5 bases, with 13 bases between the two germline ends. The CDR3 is CASSYRRAWHNEQFF. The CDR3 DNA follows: TGTGCCAGCAGTTACCGGCGTGCGTGGCACAATGAGCAGTTCTTC.

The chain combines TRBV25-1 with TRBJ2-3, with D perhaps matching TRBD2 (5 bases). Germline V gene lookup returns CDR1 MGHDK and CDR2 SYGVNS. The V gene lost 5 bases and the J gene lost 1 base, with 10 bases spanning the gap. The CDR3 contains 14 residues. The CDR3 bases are TGTGCCAGCAGTCGAGAGGGTCGCACAGATACGCAGTATTTT. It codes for CASSREGRTDTQYF.